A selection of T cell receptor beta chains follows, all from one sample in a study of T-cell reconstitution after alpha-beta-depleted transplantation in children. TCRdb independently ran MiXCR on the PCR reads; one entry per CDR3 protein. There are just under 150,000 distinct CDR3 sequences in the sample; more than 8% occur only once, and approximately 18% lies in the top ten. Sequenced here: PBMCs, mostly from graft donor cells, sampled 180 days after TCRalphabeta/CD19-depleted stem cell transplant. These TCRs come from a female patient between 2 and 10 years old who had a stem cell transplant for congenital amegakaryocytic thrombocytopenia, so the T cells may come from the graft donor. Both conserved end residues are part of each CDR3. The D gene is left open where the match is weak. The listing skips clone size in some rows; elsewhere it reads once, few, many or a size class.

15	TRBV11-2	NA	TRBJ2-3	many	CASSLEGAFADTQYF	TGTGCCAGCAGCTTAGAGGGGGCATTTGCAGATACGCAGTATTTT
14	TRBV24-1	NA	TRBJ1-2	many	CATSDSDANYGYTF	TGTGCCACCAGTGATTCAGACGCTAACTATGGCTACACCTTC
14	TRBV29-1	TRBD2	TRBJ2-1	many	CSVEGRGVYNEQFF	TGCAGCGTTGAAGGTCGGGGGGTCTACAATGAGCAGTTCTTC
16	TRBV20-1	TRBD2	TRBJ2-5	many	CSARDWLAGAGETQYF	TGCAGTGCTAGAGATTGGCTAGCGGGAGCCGGAGAGACCCAGTACTTC
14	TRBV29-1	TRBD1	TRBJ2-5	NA	CSVSGTGGSGTQYF	TGCAGCGTGTCCGGGACAGGGGGTTCAGGGACCCAGTACTTC
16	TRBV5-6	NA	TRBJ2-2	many	CASSQGAVPNTGELFF	TGTGCCAGCAGCCAGGGCGCAGTGCCGAACACCGGGGAGCTGTTTTTT
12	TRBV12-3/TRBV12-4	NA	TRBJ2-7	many	CASSSDNCEQYF	TGTGCCAGCAGTTCGGACAATTGCGAGCAGTACTTC
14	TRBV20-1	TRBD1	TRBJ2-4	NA	CSASRDRTKNIQYF	TGCAGTGCGAGTCGGGACAGGACCAAAAACATTCAGTACTTC
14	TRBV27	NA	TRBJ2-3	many	CANTGSRGTDTQYF	TGTGCCAATACAGGGAGCAGGGGCACAGATACGCAGTATTTT
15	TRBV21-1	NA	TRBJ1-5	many	CASSKGGTGGQPQHF	TGTGCCAGCAGCAAGGGGGGGACAGGGGGTCAGCCCCAGCATTTT
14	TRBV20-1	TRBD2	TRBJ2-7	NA	CSANPGGRGYEQYF	TGCAGTGCCAACCCGGGGGGGAGGGGCTACGAGCAGTACTTC
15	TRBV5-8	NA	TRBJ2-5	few	CASSLPQGLVETQYF	TGTGCCAGCAGCTTGCCCCAGGGGCTGGTGGAGACCCAGTACTTC
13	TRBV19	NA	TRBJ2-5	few	CASSKGYGETQYF	TGTGCCAGTAGCAAGGGATACGGGGAGACCCAGTACTTC
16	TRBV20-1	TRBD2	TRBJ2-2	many	CSASLAGGPYTGELFF	TGCAGTGCTTCTTTAGCGGGAGGGCCGTACACCGGGGAGCTGTTTTTT
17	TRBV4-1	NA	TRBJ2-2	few	CASSQDGWGGVTGELFF	TGCGCCAGCAGCCAAGATGGATGGGGTGGGGTGACCGGGGAGCTGTTTTTT
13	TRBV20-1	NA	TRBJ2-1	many	CSARPSLYNEQFF	TGCAGTGCTAGGCCGTCACTCTACAATGAGCAGTTCTTC
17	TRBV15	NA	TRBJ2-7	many	CATSRDLGQGDTYEQYF	TGTGCCACCAGCAGAGATCTAGGGCAGGGTGACACCTACGAGCAGTACTTC
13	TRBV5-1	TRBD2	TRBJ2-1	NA	CASSLPGRDEQFF	TGCGCCAGCAGCTTGCCAGGGAGGGATGAGCAGTTCTTC
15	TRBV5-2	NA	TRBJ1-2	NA	CARGPRDRLFYGYTF	TGTGCCAGGGGACCCCGGGACCGCCTCTTCTATGGCTACACCTTC
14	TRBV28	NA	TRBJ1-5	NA	CASRPMGIHQPQHF	TGTGCCAGCCGCCCCATGGGGATTCATCAGCCCCAGCATTTT
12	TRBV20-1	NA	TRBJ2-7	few	CSASPPPYEQYF	TGCAGTGCTAGTCCCCCACCCTACGAGCAGTACTTC
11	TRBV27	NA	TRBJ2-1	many	CASSYFEEQFF	TGTGCCAGCAGCTACTTTGAGGAGCAGTTCTTC
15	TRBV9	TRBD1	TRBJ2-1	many	CASSVSGQGIYEQFF	TGTGCCAGCAGCGTCTCCGGACAGGGCATTTATGAGCAGTTCTTC
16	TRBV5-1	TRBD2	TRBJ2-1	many	CASSLPGLAGPQGQFF	TGCGCCAGCAGCTTGCCAGGACTAGCGGGACCCCAGGGGCAGTTCTTC
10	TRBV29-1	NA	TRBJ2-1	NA	CSVKEDEQFF	TGCAGCGTAAAGGAGGATGAGCAGTTCTTC
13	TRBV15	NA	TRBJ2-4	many	CATSRDVADIQYF	TGTGCCACCAGCAGAGATGTAGCGGACATTCAGTACTTC
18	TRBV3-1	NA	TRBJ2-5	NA	CASSQFGQGGLARETQYF	TGTGCCAGCAGCCAATTCGGACAGGGGGGACTAGCCAGAGAGACCCAGTACTTC
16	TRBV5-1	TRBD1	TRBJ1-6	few	CASSLAQGQGFSPLHF	TGCGCCAGCAGCTTGGCCCAGGGACAGGGTTTCTCACCCCTCCACTTT
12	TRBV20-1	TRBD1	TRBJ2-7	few	CSASGQGYEQYF	TGCAGTGCTTCGGGACAGGGCTACGAGCAGTACTTC
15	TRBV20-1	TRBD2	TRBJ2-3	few	CSAHSPGTSGDTQYF	TGCAGTGCTCATTCCCCCGGGACTAGCGGAGATACGCAGTATTTT
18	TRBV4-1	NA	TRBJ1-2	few	CASSHTYGELGHHYGYTF	TGCGCCAGCAGCCATACTTATGGGGAGCTGGGACATCACTATGGCTACACCTTC
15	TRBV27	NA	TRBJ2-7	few	CASSLGGTAFYEQYF	TGTGCCAGCAGTTTAGGAGGGACAGCCTTCTACGAGCAGTACTTC
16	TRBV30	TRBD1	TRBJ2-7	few	CAWGGNSGTGGYEQYF	TGTGCCTGGGGGGGTAATTCTGGGACAGGGGGCTACGAGCAGTACTTC
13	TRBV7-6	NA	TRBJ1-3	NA	CASSADHGNTIYF	TGTGCCAGCAGCGCCGACCACGGAAACACCATATATTTT
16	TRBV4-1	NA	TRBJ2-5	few	CASSQVYSSDQETQYF	TGCGCCAGCAGCCAAGTTTACTCTAGCGACCAAGAGACCCAGTACTTC
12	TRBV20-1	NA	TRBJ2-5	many	CSARDLWETQYF	TGCAGTGCTAGAGACTTATGGGAGACCCAGTACTTC
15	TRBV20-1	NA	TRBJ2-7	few	CSARGVSGDTYEQYF	TGCAGTGCTAGAGGTGTGTCAGGGGACACCTACGAGCAGTACTTC
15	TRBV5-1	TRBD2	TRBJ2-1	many	CASSTGGGSYNEQFF	TGCGCCAGCAGCACTGGGGGGGGTTCCTACAATGAGCAGTTCTTC
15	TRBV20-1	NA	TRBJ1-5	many	CSAETGSYSNQPQHF	TGCAGTGCGGAAACAGGGTCTTATAGCAATCAGCCCCAGCATTTT
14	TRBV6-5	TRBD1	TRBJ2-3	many	CASSYRDRAYTQYF	TGTGCCAGCAGTTACCGGGACAGGGCCTATACGCAGTATTTT